The 29 T cell receptor beta chains below come from one sample, sequenced in a study of CD4 T cells in relation to SARS-CoV-2 and coronaviruses. CD4+ T cells from unexposed donors were obtained before the COVID-19 pandemic (2011-2018). Data came from immunoSEQ multiplex PCR; TCRdb stores just in-frame clones and leaves some out. The profile shows nearly 70,000 clones, over 85% of them singletons. Material for sequencing was naive CD4+ T cells from PBMCs. The sample's subset: naive CD4+ T cells isolated by negative enrichment. These receptors were taken from a human donor in good health.

The chain joins TRBV28 to TRBJ2-7, with D uncertain. The CDR3 is made up of 11 amino acids. V was cut by 5 bases and J by 3 bases, with 5 bases left in between. In germline, CDR1 is MDHEN, CDR2 SYDVKM. The CDR3 DNA reads TGTGCCAGCAGTCCCAACTACGAGCAGTACTTC. Its translation is CASSPNYEQYF.

J is TRBJ2-3 and V is TRBV5-1, with D possibly matching TRBD2 (5 bases). V lost 3 bases, J lost 2 bases, and 10 bases lay in between. The CDR3 length is 14 residues. From germline, CDR1 is SGHRS and CDR2 YFSETQ. The CDR3 region has the DNA TGCGCCAGCAGCTCTGAGGGAGTCACAGATACGCAGTATTTT. The encoded protein is CASSSEGVTDTQYF.

The chain couples TRBV7-9 to TRBJ2-7, with TRBD1 matching 12 bases. The junction had 6 bases not matched to a gene; V was cut back by 5 bases and J by 4 bases. The CDR3 extends over 15 amino acids. From germline, CDR1 is SEHNR and CDR2 FQNEAQ (reference sequence). CDR3 coding DNA: TGTGCCAGCAGCGCCCCGGGACAGGGGGCATACGAGCAGTACTTC. Protein product: CASSAPGQGAYEQYF.

The V gene is TRBV18, the J gene TRBJ1-5; 9 bases line up with TRBD1. CDR1 and CDR2 from the germline V gene are KGHSH and LQKENI. After removal of 4 bases from V and 5 bases from J, the junction contained 3 bases not matched to a gene. This CDR3 has 14 amino acids. The CDR3, as DNA: TGTGCCAGCTCACAACAGGGGGCGGATCAGCCCCAGCATTTT. Its translation is CASSQQGADQPQHF.

The rearrangement joins TRBV14 to TRBJ2-4; no reliable D call. Germline-derived CDR1 and CDR2 are SGHDN and FVKESK. Trimming cost V 3 bases and J 0 bases, with 6 bases left between them. The CDR3 has 14 residues. CDR3 sequence: CASSQSLAKNIQYF. The CDR3 nucleotides read TGTGCCAGCAGCCAGAGTTTAGCCAAAAACATTCAGTACTTC. Drawing the rest from reference TRBV14 and TRBJ2-4, the complete variable domain is EAGVTQFPSHSVIEKGQTVTLRCDPISGHDNLYWYRRVMGKEIKFLLHFVKESKQDESGMPNNRFLAERTGGTYSTLKVQPAELEDSGVYFCASSQSLAKNIQYFGAGTRLSVL.

The rearrangement joins TRBV6-2 or TRBV6-3 to TRBJ2-5; 12 bases match TRBD2. The V segment lost 2 bases and the J segment 0 bases; nucleotides outside the gene matches: 4. The CDR3 is 17 amino acids. Germline V gene sequence: CDR1 MNHEY, CDR2 SVGEGT. The CDR3 is CASSYPRLAGDQETQYF. The CDR3 DNA reads as TGTGCCAGCAGTTACCCCAGACTAGCGGGGGACCAAGAGACCCAGTACTTC.

The V call is TRBV28, the J call TRBJ1-1; a possible D gene is TRBD1 (5 bases). Germline assignment: CDR1 MDHEN and CDR2 SYDVKM. This CDR3 contains 13 residues. V was clipped by 3 bases and J by 10 bases, with 15 bases between them. The CDR3 loop reads CASSFGWGTIAFF. The CDR3 region has the DNA TGTGCCAGCAGTTTTGGTTGGGGGACCATAGCTTTCTTT.

The chain links TRBV7-2 to TRBJ2-3, with D hard to call. The germline V gene encodes CDR1 SGHTA and CDR2 FQGNSA. There are 11 residues in the CDR3. The germline V and J ends were trimmed by 8 bases and 3 bases, with 6 bases remaining between them. CDR3 sequence: CASAGTDTQYF. The CDR3 DNA reads as TGTGCCAGCGCAGGTACAGATACGCAGTATTTT.

The genes are TRBV2 and TRBJ1-6; 7 nucleotides align to TRBD1. CDR1 SNHLY and CDR2 FYNNEI come from the germline V gene. The CDR3 is made up of 13 amino acids. V lost 5 bases and J lost 7; bases outside the gene matches: 2. The CDR3 here is CASSRDSNSPLHF. The CDR3 nucleotides read TGTGCCAGCAGTCGGGACAGCAATTCACCCCTCCACTTT.

This chain links TRBV28 with TRBJ2-7, with unresolved D. V was clipped by 7 bases and J by 0 bases, with 13 bases between them. The V gene's germline CDR1 is MDHEN and CDR2 SYDVKM. The CDR3 totals 14 residues. CDR3 protein: CASTPHGYSYEQYF. DNA for the CDR3: TGTGCCAGCACTCCGCACGGGTACTCCTACGAGCAGTACTTC.

The V gene is TRBV5-1, the J gene TRBJ2-3; TRBD2 aligns across 8 bases. V trimming: 0 bases; J trimming: 4 bases; junction bases outside the gene matches: 4. The CDR3 covers 15 residues. Germline V gives CDR1 SGHRS, CDR2 YFSETQ. This CDR3 reads CASSLAGSGADTQYF. As DNA, the CDR3 is TGCGCCAGCAGCTTGGCGGGTAGCGGGGCAGATACGCAGTATTTT.

The chain has TRBV10-3 and TRBJ2-3; D unclear. V lost 4 bases, J lost 3 bases, and 8 bases lay in between. Germline V gives CDR1 ENHRY, CDR2 SYGVKD. The CDR3 sequence is 13 residues long. DNA of the CDR3: TGTGCCATCAGTGGGATTAGTACAGATACGCAGTATTTT. Amino acid sequence: CAISGISTDTQYF.

The V gene is TRBV3-1 (or the pseudogene TRBV3-2), the J gene TRBJ1-5; TRBD1 is a possible D gene (5 bases). This CDR3 is 14 amino acids long. Looked up from germline, CDR1 is LGHDT and CDR2 is YNNKEL (reference sequence). V dropped 5 bases and J dropped 5 bases, with 13 bases sitting between them. The CDR3 loop is CASSAGGGDQPQHF. In nucleotides, the CDR3 is TGTGCCAGCAGCGCCGGGGGTGGGGATCAGCCCCAGCATTTT.

The gene calls are TRBV6-6 and TRBJ2-1, with 8 nucleotides matching TRBD1. Germline CDR1 reads MNHNY; CDR2 reads SVGAGI (reference sequence). V shed 6 bases and J 9 bases; nucleotides not matched to a gene: 16. The length of the CDR3 is 16 residues. The CDR3, as DNA: TGTGCCAGCAGACTCGGACAGGGCCAGATGAGGGGTGAGCAGTTCTTC. It is translated as CASRLGQGQMRGEQFF.

The rearrangement links TRBV3-1 (or the pseudogene TRBV3-2) to TRBJ2-3; D tentatively fits TRBD1 or TRBD2 (5 bases each). CDR1 and CDR2 (germline): LGHDT, YNNKEL (reference sequence). The germline V and J ends were trimmed by 3 bases and 0 bases, with 13 bases remaining between them. The CDR3 consists of 16 residues. CDR3 DNA: TGTGCCAGCAGCCAGAGGGGCGGCTGGAGCACAGATACGCAGTATTTT. As protein: CASSQRGGWSTDTQYF.

The rearrangement joins TRBV19 to TRBJ1-1; D is unclear. This CDR3 is built from 12 residues. Germline lookup yields CDR1 LNHDA and CDR2 SQIVND (reference sequence). Trimming removed 5 bases from V and 5 bases from J, with 9 bases in between. This CDR3 is CASSEGRTEAFF. CDR3 in DNA: TGTGCCAGTAGTGAGGGAAGAACTGAAGCTTTCTTT.

This clone was picked up one time. This chain connects TRBV6-5 to TRBJ1-1; D gene ambiguous. Germline V gene sequence: CDR1 MNHEY, CDR2 SVGAGI. The CDR3 extends over 13 amino acids. V was trimmed by 2 bases and J by 4 bases, leaving 8 bases between them. The CDR3 loop is CASSYPPSTEAFF. CDR3 in DNA: TGTGCCAGCAGTTACCCACCTAGCACTGAAGCTTTCTTT.

The chain has TRBV28 and TRBJ2-7; tentatively, D is TRBD1 (6 bases). V was trimmed by 5 bases and J by 3 bases, leaving 17 bases between them. The length of the CDR3 is 15 residues. Germline V gene sequence: CDR1 MDHEN, CDR2 SYDVKM. DNA for the CDR3: TGTGCCAGCAGTCGGGACATCCTAAAAGGCTACGAGCAGTACTTC. It is translated as CASSRDILKGYEQYF.

This clone showed up just once. The rearrangement uses TRBV7-3 and TRBJ1-2; no reliable D call. V lost 0 bases and J 7 bases, leaving 9 bases between the germline ends. CDR1 and CDR2 (germline): SGHTA, FQGTGA. The CDR3 sequence is 13 residues long. CDR3: CASSLTGRSGYTF. CDR3 in DNA: TGTGCCAGCAGCTTAACGGGTAGGAGTGGCTACACCTTC.

CDR3: CSASPSVSSYNEQFF. The CDR3 DNA sequence: TGCAGTGCTAGTCCTAGCGTTAGCTCCTACAATGAGCAGTTCTTC. The V gene is TRBV20-1, the J gene TRBJ2-1; TRBD2 might be the D (6 bases). The CDR3 is 15 residues long. CDR1 and CDR2 (germline): DFQATT, SNEGSKA (reference sequence). V lost 3 bases and J 0 bases, leaving 12 bases between the germline ends.

The chain links TRBV7-9 to TRBJ1-1; possibly TRBD1 for D (5 bases). Trimming took off 1 base at V and 10 bases at J, with 16 bases between the two ends. This CDR3 region has 14 residues. Germline V CDR1 and CDR2: SEHNR, FQNEAQ (reference sequence). The CDR3 DNA is TGTGCCAGCAGCTTAGAATCCCAGGGTGTATCAGCTTTCTTT. Amino acid sequence: CASSLESQGVSAFF.

This clone came up a few times. This chain uses TRBV28 with TRBJ1-2; D may be TRBD1 (5 bases). V was cut by 6 bases and J by 8 bases, with 16 bases left in between. The CDR3 is 13 residues long. Germline loops: CDR1 MDHEN, CDR2 SYDVKM. CDR3 bases: TGTGCCAGCAGCTCCTCGGGGGTTTCCGGCTACACCTTC. It translates to CASSSSGVSGYTF.

This chain uses TRBV24-1 with TRBJ2-3, with D possibly matching TRBD1 (5 bases). V was shortened by 4 bases and J by 3 bases, with 13 bases between the two germline ends. CDR1 and CDR2 from the germline V gene are KGHDR and SFDVKD. CDR3 length: 15 residues. CDR3 region: CATSDRTKGTDTQYF. The CDR3 DNA reads TGTGCCACCAGTGACCGGACAAAAGGGACAGATACGCAGTATTTT.

The rearrangement joins TRBV5-1 to TRBJ2-3; 11 positions agree with TRBD1. Germline CDR1 reads SGHRS; CDR2 reads YFSETQ. Trimming removed 0 bases from V and 5 bases from J; junction bases left unmatched: 5. There are 16 residues in the CDR3. CDR3 in amino acids: CASSLAGQGVGDTQYF. The CDR3 DNA reads TGCGCCAGCAGCTTGGCGGGACAGGGGGTGGGAGATACGCAGTATTTT.

This chain uses TRBV14 with TRBJ2-7, with 8 bases fitting TRBD1. Germline V gene sequence: CDR1 SGHDN, CDR2 FVKESK. This CDR3 is built from 17 residues. The junction had 13 bases not matched to a gene; V was cut back by 4 bases and J by 2 bases. CDR3 loop: CASSLRAPGQVTYEQYF. CDR3 DNA: TGTGCCAGCAGCCTAAGAGCCCCGGGACAGGTGACCTACGAGCAGTACTTC. The full variable domain, in which reference TRBV14 and TRBJ2-7 provide the parts outside the CDR3, is EAGVTQFPSHSVIEKGQTVTLRCDPISGHDNLYWYRRVMGKEIKFLLHFVKESKQDESGMPNNRFLAERTGGTYSTLKVQPAELEDSGVYFCASSLRAPGQVTYEQYFGPGTRLTVT.

This chain connects TRBV6-5 to TRBJ2-1; the D gene is possibly TRBD2 (5 bases). Deletions cut 11 bases from V and 0 bases from J, with 17 bases between. CDR3 size: 15 residues. The V gene's germline CDR1 is MNHEY and CDR2 SVGAGI. This chain's CDR3 is CAGSPGKSSYNEQFF. The CDR3 region has the DNA TGTGCCGGGTCCCCGGGAAAAAGCTCCTACAATGAGCAGTTCTTC.

The chain combines TRBV5-8 with TRBJ2-7; D gene ambiguous. The V end lost 2 bases, the J end lost 2 bases, and 8 bases lay between the germline ends. CDR1 and CDR2 from the germline V gene are SGHTS and YDEGEE. The CDR3 spans 13 residues. CDR3: CASSFHWTYEQYF. In DNA, the CDR3 is TGTGCCAGCAGCTTCCACTGGACCTACGAGCAGTACTTC. Looking up the rest from reference TRBV5-8 and TRBJ2-7 gives the full variable domain: EAGVTQSPTHLIKTRGQQATLRCSPISGHTSVYWYQQALGLGLQFLLWYDEGEERNRGNFPPRFSGRQFPNYSSELNVNALELEDSALYLCASSFHWTYEQYFGPGTRLTVT.

The CDR3 is CAWSAGQEHRPQHF. The CDR3 DNA reads as TGTGCCTGGAGTGCGGGACAGGAGCATCGGCCCCAGCATTTT. The chain joins TRBV30 to TRBJ1-5, with 8 bases fitting TRBD1. The germline V gene encodes CDR1 GTSNPN and CDR2 SVGIG (reference sequence). Trimming removed 1 base from V and 9 bases from J; junction bases left unmatched: 8. The CDR3 runs 14 residues.

The rearrangement joins TRBV5-1 to TRBJ2-5; 9 bases match TRBD2. Germline CDR1 reads SGHRS; CDR2 reads YFSETQ. V shed 0 bases, J shed 5 bases, and the junction held 2 bases outside the gene matches. The CDR3 sequence is 14 residues long. The CDR3 DNA sequence: TGCGCCAGCAGCTTGGTTAGCGGGAGTGAGACCCAGTACTTC. Protein product: CASSLVSGSETQYF.